This is a list of T cell receptor beta chains from one sample in a study of shared clonotypes between healthy human individuals. The data were produced by immunoSEQ multiplex PCR, yet TCRdb's version contains in-frame clones alone and is incomplete. The sample contains about 480,000 clones, around 74% of which appear only once. The sample comprised PBMCs. Every receptor here comes from a woman between 40 and 50 years old in good health. Some clones in this sample may be carry-over from other donors' samples. The CDR3 runs from the conserved cysteine through the conserved F or W. A D gene is named only where the DNA matches it firmly. Where a row states a size, it is once, few, many or the class of an expanded clone; other rows omit it.

clone size	V gene	D gene	J gene	CDR3 protein
NA	TRBV19	NA	TRBJ2-7	CASSIGRGEQYF
once	TRBV5-6	NA	TRBJ1-3	CASSPAGGLENTIYF
NA	TRBV7-9	NA	TRBJ2-5	CASSLASREQYF
NA	TRBV4-3	NA	TRBJ2-1	CASSRQLVNNEQFF
NA	TRBV27	NA	TRBJ1-1	CASSWDGGLRAFF
NA	TRBV5-4	NA	TRBJ2-5	CASSLAPQKETQYF
NA	TRBV7-8	TRBD2	TRBJ2-3	CASRSGTILSDTQYF
NA	TRBV2	TRBD1	TRBJ2-5	CASRTGSGETQYF
NA	TRBV15	NA	TRBJ2-1	CATSRAPSYNEQFF
NA	TRBV6-1	NA	TRBJ1-2	CASTPIVGNYGYTF
NA	TRBV19	NA	TRBJ1-1	CASSNEMNTEAFF
NA	TRBV5-1	TRBD2	TRBJ2-2	CASSRGLAGANTGELFF
NA	TRBV6-1	TRBD1	TRBJ2-1	CASRDRGPYNEQFF
NA	TRBV28	TRBD1	TRBJ1-1	CASTDRTEAFF
NA	TRBV6-5	NA	TRBJ2-1	CASSYSSGILYNEQFF
NA	TRBV7-7	NA	TRBJ2-5	CASSLEFAETQYF
NA	TRBV27	NA	TRBJ2-4	CASRPSSGLTMDIQYF
NA	TRBV10-3	NA	TRBJ2-7	CAISDSGVHEQYF
many	TRBV18	NA	TRBJ1-2	CASSPEGGDSGYTF
NA	TRBV7-6	NA	TRBJ2-5	CASSVSGRWQETQYF
NA	TRBV27	NA	TRBJ2-7	CASSFQETYEQYF
NA	TRBV7-3	NA	TRBJ2-7	CASRRDLNSEQYF
NA	TRBV11-3	NA	TRBJ2-3	CASSLDDRLDTQYF
NA	TRBV5-1	NA	TRBJ1-1	CASGEGTNTEAFF
few	TRBV30	NA	TRBJ1-1	CAWTKAMNTEAFF
NA	TRBV9	NA	TRBJ2-1	CASSLGFVGRDEQFF
NA	TRBV29-1	NA	TRBJ2-1	CSVEPGVGPDYNEQFF
NA	TRBV7-8	TRBD1	TRBJ2-1	CASSSTGARDNEQFF
NA	TRBV7-2	TRBD1	TRBJ2-5	CASTRGQGAREETQYF
NA	TRBV4-3	NA	TRBJ2-1	CASSQDRLVTNEQFF
NA	TRBV5-1	TRBD1	TRBJ2-7	CASSPGQGAYEQYF
NA	TRBV28	TRBD2	TRBJ2-7	CASSSLSGIAYEQYF
NA	TRBV10-3	NA	TRBJ2-4	CAISEKRGDIQYF
NA	TRBV7-2	NA	TRBJ2-2	CASSSGLPSGELFF
few	TRBV29-1	TRBD1	TRBJ2-3	CSVEGTGGTDTQYF
once	TRBV5-1	TRBD1	TRBJ2-5	CASSRGQGEETQYF
NA	TRBV6-5	NA	TRBJ2-7	CASSYDDRSSYEQYF
once	TRBV19	NA	TRBJ1-4	CASSREWTNEKLFF
NA	TRBV7-7	TRBD1	TRBJ2-5	CASSSHDRGFLETQYF
NA	TRBV18	TRBD2	TRBJ2-1	CASSHGTSREGNEQFF
NA	TRBV15	NA	TRBJ2-7	CATSKGHGYEQYF